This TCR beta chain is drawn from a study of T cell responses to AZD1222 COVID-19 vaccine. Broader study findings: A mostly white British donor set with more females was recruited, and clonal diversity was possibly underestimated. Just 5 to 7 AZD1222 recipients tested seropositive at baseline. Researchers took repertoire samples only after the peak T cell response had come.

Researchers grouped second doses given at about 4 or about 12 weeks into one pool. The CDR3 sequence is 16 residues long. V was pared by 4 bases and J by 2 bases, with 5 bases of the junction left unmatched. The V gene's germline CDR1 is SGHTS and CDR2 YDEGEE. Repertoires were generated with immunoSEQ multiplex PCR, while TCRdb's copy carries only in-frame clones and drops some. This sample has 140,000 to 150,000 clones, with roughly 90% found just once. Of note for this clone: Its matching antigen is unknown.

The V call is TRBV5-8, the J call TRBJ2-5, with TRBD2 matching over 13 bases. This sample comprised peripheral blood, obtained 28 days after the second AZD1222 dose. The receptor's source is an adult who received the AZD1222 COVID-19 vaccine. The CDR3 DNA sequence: TGTGCCAGCAGCCCCGGGACTAGCGGGATGCAAGAGACCCAGTACTTC. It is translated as CASSPGTSGMQETQYF.